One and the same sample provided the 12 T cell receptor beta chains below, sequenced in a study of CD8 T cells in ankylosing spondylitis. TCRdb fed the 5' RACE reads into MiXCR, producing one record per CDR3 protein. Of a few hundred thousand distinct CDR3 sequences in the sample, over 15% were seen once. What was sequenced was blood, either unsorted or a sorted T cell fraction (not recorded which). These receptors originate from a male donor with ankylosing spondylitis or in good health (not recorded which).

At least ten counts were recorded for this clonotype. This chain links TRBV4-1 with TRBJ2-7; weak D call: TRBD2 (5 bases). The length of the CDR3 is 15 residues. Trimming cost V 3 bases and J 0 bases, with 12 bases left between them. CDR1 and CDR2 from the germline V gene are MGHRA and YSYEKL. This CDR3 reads CASSQDPGFSYEQYF. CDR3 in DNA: TGCGCCAGCAGCCAGGACCCGGGATTCTCCTACGAGCAGTACTTC.

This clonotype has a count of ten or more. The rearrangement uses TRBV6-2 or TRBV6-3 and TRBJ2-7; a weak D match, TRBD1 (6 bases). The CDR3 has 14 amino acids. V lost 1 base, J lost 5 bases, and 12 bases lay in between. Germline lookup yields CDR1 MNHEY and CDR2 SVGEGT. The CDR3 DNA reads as TGTGCCAGCAGTTACTTGGCAGGGGCGAACGAGCAGTACTTC. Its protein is CASSYLAGANEQYF.

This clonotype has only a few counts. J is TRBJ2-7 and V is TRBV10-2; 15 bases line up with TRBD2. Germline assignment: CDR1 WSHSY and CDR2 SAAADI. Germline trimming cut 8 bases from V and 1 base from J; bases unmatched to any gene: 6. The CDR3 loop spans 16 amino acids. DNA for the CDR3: TGCGCCAGCTGGGGACTAGCGGGAGGTCCGTCCTACGAGCAGTACTTC. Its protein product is CASWGLAGGPSYEQYF.

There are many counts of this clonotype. CDR3 residues: CASSLAPNTGELFF. The CDR3 nucleotides are TGTGCCAGCAGTTTGGCACCGAACACCGGGGAGCTGTTTTTT. The chain joins TRBV12-3 or TRBV12-4 to TRBJ2-2; D not resolved. The CDR3 has 14 residues. The V and J ends lost 3 bases and 0 bases respectively, with 5 bases between them.

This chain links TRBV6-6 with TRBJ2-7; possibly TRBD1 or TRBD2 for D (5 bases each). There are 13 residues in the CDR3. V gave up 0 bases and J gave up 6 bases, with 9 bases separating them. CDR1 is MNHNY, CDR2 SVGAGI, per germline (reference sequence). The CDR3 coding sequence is TGTGCCAGCAGTTACTCGCTGGGGGTCGAGCAGTACTTC. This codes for CASSYSLGVEQYF.

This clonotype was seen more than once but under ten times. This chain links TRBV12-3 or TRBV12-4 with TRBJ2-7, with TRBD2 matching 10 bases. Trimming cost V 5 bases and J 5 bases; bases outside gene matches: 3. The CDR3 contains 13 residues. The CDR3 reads CASSPSGSHEQYF. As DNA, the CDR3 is TGTGCCAGCAGTCCTAGCGGGAGTCACGAGCAGTACTTC.

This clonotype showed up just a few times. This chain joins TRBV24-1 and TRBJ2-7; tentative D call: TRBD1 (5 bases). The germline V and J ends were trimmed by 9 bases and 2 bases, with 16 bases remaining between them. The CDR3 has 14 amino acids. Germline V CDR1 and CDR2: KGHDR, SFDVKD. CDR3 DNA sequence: TGTGCCACCGCGAACAGGAATACTCCCTACGAGCAGTACTTC. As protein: CATANRNTPYEQYF.

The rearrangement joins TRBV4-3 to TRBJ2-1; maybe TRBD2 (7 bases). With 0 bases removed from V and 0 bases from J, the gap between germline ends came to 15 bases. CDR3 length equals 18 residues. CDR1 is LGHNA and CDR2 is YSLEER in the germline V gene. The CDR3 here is CASSQDHEGGASYNEQFF. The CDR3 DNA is TGCGCCAGCAGCCAAGATCACGAAGGGGGGGCCTCCTACAATGAGCAGTTCTTC.

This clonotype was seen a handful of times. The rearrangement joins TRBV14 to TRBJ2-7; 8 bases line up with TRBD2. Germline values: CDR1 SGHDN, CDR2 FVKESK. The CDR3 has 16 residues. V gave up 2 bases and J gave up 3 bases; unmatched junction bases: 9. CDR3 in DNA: TGTGCCAGCAGCCAATCGAGGACTAGCACTTTCTACGAGCAGTACTTC. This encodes CASSQSRTSTFYEQYF. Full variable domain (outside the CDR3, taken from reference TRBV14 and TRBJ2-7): EAGVTQFPSHSVIEKGQTVTLRCDPISGHDNLYWYRRVMGKEIKFLLHFVKESKQDESGMPNNRFLAERTGGTYSTLKVQPAELEDSGVYFCASSQSRTSTFYEQYFGPGTRLTVT.

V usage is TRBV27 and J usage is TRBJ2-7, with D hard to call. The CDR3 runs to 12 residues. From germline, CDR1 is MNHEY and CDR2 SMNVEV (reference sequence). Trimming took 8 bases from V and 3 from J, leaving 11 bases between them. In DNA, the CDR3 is TGTGCCAGCCTCCCGAGGCACTACGAGCAGTACTTC. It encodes CASLPRHYEQYF.

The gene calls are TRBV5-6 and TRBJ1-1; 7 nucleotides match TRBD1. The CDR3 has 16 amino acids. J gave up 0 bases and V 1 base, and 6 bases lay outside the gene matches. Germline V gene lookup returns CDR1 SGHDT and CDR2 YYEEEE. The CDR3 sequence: CASSLIRGPMNTEAFF. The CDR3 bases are TGTGCCAGCAGCTTGATAAGGGGGCCGATGAACACTGAAGCTTTCTTT.

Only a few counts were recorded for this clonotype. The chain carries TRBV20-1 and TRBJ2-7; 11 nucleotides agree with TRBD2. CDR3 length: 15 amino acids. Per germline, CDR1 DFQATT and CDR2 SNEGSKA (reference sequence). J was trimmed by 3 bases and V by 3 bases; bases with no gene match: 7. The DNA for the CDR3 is TGCAGTGCTAGGGATACTAGCGGGAGTGGCTACGAGCAGTACTTC. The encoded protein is CSARDTSGSGYEQYF.